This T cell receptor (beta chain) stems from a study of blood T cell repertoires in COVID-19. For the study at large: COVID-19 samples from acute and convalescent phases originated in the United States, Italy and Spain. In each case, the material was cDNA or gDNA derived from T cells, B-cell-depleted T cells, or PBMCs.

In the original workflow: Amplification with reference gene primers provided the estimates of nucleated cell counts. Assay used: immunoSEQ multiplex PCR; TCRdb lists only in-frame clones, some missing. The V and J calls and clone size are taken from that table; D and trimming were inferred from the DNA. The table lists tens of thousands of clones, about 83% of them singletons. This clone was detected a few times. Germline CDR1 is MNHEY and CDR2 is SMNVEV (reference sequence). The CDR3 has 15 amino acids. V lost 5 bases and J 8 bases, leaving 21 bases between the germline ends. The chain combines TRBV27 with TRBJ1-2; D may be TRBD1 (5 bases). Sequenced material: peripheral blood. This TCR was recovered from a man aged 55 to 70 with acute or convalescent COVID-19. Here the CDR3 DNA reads TGTGCCAGCAGTAAGGGGCCCGGGGGGGAGAGAGGCTACACCTTC. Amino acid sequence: CASSKGPGGERGYTF.